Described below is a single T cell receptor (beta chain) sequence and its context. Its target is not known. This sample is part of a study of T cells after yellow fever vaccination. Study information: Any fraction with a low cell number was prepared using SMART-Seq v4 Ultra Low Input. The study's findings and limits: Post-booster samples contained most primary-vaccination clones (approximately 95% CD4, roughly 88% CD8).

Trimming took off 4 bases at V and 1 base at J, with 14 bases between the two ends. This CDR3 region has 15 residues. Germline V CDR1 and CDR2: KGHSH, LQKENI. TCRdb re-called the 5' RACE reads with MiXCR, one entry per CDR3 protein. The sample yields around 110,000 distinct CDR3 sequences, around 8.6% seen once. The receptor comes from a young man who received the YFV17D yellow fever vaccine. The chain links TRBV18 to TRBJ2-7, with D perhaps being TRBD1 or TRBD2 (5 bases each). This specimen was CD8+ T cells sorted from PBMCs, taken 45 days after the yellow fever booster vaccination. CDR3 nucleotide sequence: TGTGCCAGCTCACACTCCGGGACGACGTCCTACGAGCAGTACTTC. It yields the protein CASSHSGTTSYEQYF. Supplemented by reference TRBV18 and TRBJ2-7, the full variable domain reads NAGVMQNPRHLVRRRGQEARLRCSPMKGHSHVYWYRQLPEEGLKFMVYLQKENIIDESGMPKERFSAEFPKEGPSILRIQQVVRGDSAAYFCASSHSGTTSYEQYFGPGTRLTVT.